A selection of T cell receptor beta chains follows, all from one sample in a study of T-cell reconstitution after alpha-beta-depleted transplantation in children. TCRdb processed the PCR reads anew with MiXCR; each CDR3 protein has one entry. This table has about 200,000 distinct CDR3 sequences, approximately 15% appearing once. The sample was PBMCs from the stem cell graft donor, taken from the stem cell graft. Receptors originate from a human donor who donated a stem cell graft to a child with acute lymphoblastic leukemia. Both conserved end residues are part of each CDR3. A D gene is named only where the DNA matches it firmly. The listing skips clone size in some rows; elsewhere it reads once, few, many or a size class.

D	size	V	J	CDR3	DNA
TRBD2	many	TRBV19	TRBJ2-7	CASSQREFEDEQYF	TGTGCCAGTAGTCAGCGGGAGTTTGAAGACGAGCAGTACTTC
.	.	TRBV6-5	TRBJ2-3	CASSLRGTYTYTQYF	TGTGCCAGCAGTTTGCGCGGGACTTACACATATACGCAGTATTTT
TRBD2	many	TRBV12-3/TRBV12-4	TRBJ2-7	CASSLQASGFYEQYF	TGTGCCAGCAGTTTACAGGCTAGCGGGTTCTACGAGCAGTACTTC
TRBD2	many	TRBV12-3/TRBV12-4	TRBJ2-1	CASSLSSIAGGGDEQFF	TGTGCCAGCAGTTTATCCTCTATAGCGGGAGGGGGTGATGAGCAGTTCTTC
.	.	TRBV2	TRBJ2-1	CASSPGHLEEQFF	TGTGCCAGCAGTCCGGGCCACCTGGAGGAGCAGTTCTTC
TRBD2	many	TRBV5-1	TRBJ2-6	CASTSRTSVGANVLTF	TGCGCCAGCACCTCCCGGACTAGCGTTGGGGCCAACGTCCTGACTTTC
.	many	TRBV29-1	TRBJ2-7	CSVNSESGYEQYF	TGCAGCGTCAATAGCGAATCCGGCTACGAGCAGTACTTC
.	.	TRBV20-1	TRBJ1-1	CCAPTFISYRANTEAFF	TGCTGTGCTCCGACGTTCATATCCTACAGGGCAAACACTGAAGCTTTCTTT
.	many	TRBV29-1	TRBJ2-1	CSVVSTASSYNEQFF	TGCAGCGTTGTCTCGACTGCGAGCTCCTACAATGAGCAGTTCTTC
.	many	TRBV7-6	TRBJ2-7	CASSWGLVAGPVDEQYF	TGTGCCAGCAGCTGGGGGCTAGTAGCGGGCCCGGTGGACGAGCAGTACTTC
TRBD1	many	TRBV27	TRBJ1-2	CASSLGQGEKVHGYTF	TGTGCCAGCAGTCTTGGACAGGGCGAAAAAGTACATGGCTACACCTTC
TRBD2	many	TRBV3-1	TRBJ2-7	CASSQDSERENEQYF	TGTGCCAGCAGCCAAGATAGTGAGCGGGAGAACGAGCAGTACTTC
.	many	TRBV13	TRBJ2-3	CASSSRGIRSTDTQYF	TGTGCCAGCAGCTCTAGGGGGATTCGTAGCACAGATACGCAGTATTTT
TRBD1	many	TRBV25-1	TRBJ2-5	CASSGSWTGANQETQYF	TGTGCCAGCAGTGGGTCCTGGACAGGGGCGAACCAAGAGACCCAGTACTTC
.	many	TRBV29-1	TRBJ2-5	CSVEDRGGLQETQYF	TGCAGCGTTGAAGACCGGGGAGGCCTTCAAGAGACCCAGTACTTC
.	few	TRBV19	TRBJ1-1	CASSLRPGTNTEAFF	TGTGCCAGTAGTCTCCGCCCCGGGACGAACACTGAAGCTTTCTTT
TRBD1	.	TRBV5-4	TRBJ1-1	CASSLPGQGKAREAFF	TGTGCCAGCAGCCTACCGGGACAGGGTAAGGCTCGGGAAGCTTTCTTT
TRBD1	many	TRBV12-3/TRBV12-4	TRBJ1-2	CASRGQGKTGGYTF	TGTGCCAGCAGAGGACAGGGTAAAACAGGCGGCTACACCTTC
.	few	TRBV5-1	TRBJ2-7	CASSESPSYEQYF	TGCGCCAGCAGCGAATCGCCCTCCTACGAGCAGTACTTC
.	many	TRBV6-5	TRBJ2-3	CASSSIWDSSSTDTQYF	TGTGCCAGCAGTTCTATTTGGGACTCCTCTAGCACAGATACGCAGTATTTT
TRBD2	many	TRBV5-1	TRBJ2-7	CASSLGGLADYEQYF	TGCGCCAGCAGCTTGGGTGGTCTAGCGGACTACGAGCAGTACTTC
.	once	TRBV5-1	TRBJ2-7	CAGSLGGTVGEQYF	TGCGCCGGCAGCTTGGGTGGGACCGTCGGCGAGCAGTACTTC
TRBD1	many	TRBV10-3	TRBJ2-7	CAISETGQFSYEQYF	TGTGCCATCAGTGAGACGGGACAGTTCTCCTACGAGCAGTACTTC
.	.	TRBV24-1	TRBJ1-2	CATSDHPARGYGYTF	TGTGCCACCAGTGATCACCCTGCCAGGGGCTATGGCTACACCTTC
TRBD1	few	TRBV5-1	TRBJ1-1	CASSFDRGPNTEAFF	TGCGCCAGCAGCTTTGACAGGGGGCCGAACACTGAAGCTTTCTTT
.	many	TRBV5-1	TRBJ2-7	CASSQLQASYEQYF	TGCGCCAGCAGCCAACTACAGGCTTCCTACGAGCAGTACTTC
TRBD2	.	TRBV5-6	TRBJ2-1	CASSLDILAGGVNEQFF	TGTGCCAGCAGCTTGGACATACTAGCGGGAGGGGTCAATGAGCAGTTCTTC
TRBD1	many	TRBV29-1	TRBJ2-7	CSVEERDRGREQYF	TGCAGCGTTGAAGAACGAGACAGGGGGCGCGAGCAGTACTTC
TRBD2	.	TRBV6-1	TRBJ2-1	CASSTTTSAYNEQFF	TGTGCCAGCAGTACCACGACTAGCGCCTACAATGAGCAGTTCTTC
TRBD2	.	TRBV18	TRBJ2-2	CASSPSGLADTGELFF	TGTGCCAGCTCACCGTCGGGACTAGCGGACACCGGGGAGCTGTTTTTT
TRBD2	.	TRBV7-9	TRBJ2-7	CASSPLRWGGLAHEQYF	TGTGCCAGCAGCCCACTCAGATGGGGGGGACTAGCTCACGAGCAGTACTTC
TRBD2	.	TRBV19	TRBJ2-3	CASSIPTSGSTDTQYF	TGTGCCAGTAGTATACCCACTAGCGGGAGCACAGATACGCAGTATTTT
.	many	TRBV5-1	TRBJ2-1	CASSLVGRTYNEQFF	TGCGCCAGCAGCTTGGTAGGACGGACCTACAATGAGCAGTTCTTC
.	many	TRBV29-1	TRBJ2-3	CSVGGGSGSTDTQYF	TGCAGCGTAGGGGGCGGGAGTGGAAGCACAGATACGCAGTATTTT
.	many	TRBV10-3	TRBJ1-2	CAISAPDRMVYGYTF	TGTGCCATCAGTGCCCCAGACAGAATGGTCTATGGCTACACCTTC
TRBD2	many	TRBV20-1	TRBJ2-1	CSARGGGLVFTEKQFF	TGCAGTGCTAGAGGTGGGGGACTAGTATTTACGGAGAAGCAGTTCTTC
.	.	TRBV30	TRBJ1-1	CAWTDTGNTEAFF	TGTGCCTGGACGGACACGGGGAACACTGAAGCTTTCTTT
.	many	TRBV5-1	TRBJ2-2	CASSLSRPDTGELFF	TGCGCCAGCAGCTTGTCCCGCCCAGACACCGGGGAGCTGTTTTTT
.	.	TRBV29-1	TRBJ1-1	CSVEDTGRGTEAFF	TGCAGCGTTGAAGATACCGGGAGGGGCACTGAAGCTTTCTTT
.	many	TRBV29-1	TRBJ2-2	CSVRVGAGELFF	TGCAGCGTTAGGGTCGGGGCCGGGGAGCTGTTTTTT
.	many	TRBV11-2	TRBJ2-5	CASSFGRETQYF	TGTGCCAGCAGCTTCGGTCGAGAGACCCAGTACTTC
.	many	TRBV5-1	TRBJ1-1	CASSSSTENTEAFF	TGCGCCAGCAGCTCTTCGACAGAGAACACTGAAGCTTTCTTT
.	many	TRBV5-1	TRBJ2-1	CASSAGGGRYNEQFF	TGCGCCAGCAGCGCCGGAGGGGGTAGATACAATGAGCAGTTCTTC
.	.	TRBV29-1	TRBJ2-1	CSVKSSAEWNEQFF	TGCAGCGTGAAATCTAGCGCGGAGTGGAATGAGCAGTTCTTC
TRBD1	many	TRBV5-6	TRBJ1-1	CASSETGGEHTEAFF	TGTGCCAGCAGCGAAACAGGGGGGGAACACACTGAAGCTTTCTTT
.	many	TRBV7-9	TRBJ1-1	CASSLALPNTEAFF	TGTGCCAGCAGCTTAGCGCTACCGAACACTGAAGCTTTCTTT
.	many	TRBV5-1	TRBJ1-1	CASSLDGQRPNTEAFF	TGCGCCAGCAGCTTGGATGGACAGCGCCCGAACACTGAAGCTTTCTTT